These T cell receptor beta chains were read from a single sample in a study of cytomegalovirus exposure and HLA in healthy donors. The assay was immunoSEQ multiplex PCR, and TCRdb's table has in-frame clones only and misses some. The repertoire holds fewer than 85,000 clones, with about 90% as singletons. The material sequenced was PBMCs. These receptors were collected from a woman aged 18-29 years in good health and CMV-seropositive. CDR3s include the opening cysteine and the closing phenylalanine or tryptophan. Fields, in order: J gene, D gene, V gene, clone size, CDR3 protein, CDR3 DNA. A D gene is named only where the DNA matches it firmly. Clone size is not always given. Where it is, it says once, few, many or a class for expanded clones.

j_call: TRBJ2-7; d_call: TRBD1; v_call: TRBV29-1; clone_size: -; cdr3_aa: CSVKTGLWYEQYF; cdr3_nt: TGCAGCGTTAAGACAGGGCTGTGGTACGAGCAGTACTTC
j_call: TRBJ1-3; d_call: TRBD1; v_call: TRBV9; clone_size: -; cdr3_aa: CASSVGQGRTGNTIYF; cdr3_nt: TGTGCCAGCAGCGTAGGACAGGGGAGGACTGGAAACACCATATATTTT
j_call: TRBJ2-2; d_call: -; v_call: TRBV5-8; clone_size: -; cdr3_aa: CASSRQEHNTGELFF; cdr3_nt: TGTGCCAGCAGCCGACAGGAACATAACACCGGGGAGCTGTTTTTT
j_call: TRBJ2-1; d_call: TRBD2; v_call: TRBV7-9; clone_size: -; cdr3_aa: CASSLGGLAGVLSEQFF; cdr3_nt: TGTGCCAGCAGCTTAGGGGGACTAGCGGGAGTATTGAGTGAGCAGTTCTTC
j_call: TRBJ2-7; d_call: TRBD1; v_call: TRBV2; clone_size: -; cdr3_aa: CASSEGDRVHEQYF; cdr3_nt: TGTGCCAGCAGTGAAGGGGACAGGGTCCACGAGCAGTACTTC
j_call: TRBJ2-5; d_call: -; v_call: TRBV18; clone_size: -; cdr3_aa: CASSPPVAWETQYF; cdr3_nt: TGTGCCAGCTCACCACCTGTAGCTTGGGAGACCCAGTACTTC
j_call: TRBJ1-2; d_call: -; v_call: TRBV4-3; clone_size: -; cdr3_aa: CASSQDLGSGIYGYTF; cdr3_nt: TGCGCCAGCAGCCAAGATCTCGGTTCAGGGATCTATGGCTACACCTTC
j_call: TRBJ2-5; d_call: -; v_call: TRBV5-1; clone_size: -; cdr3_aa: CASSSGSSGQETQYF; cdr3_nt: TGCGCCAGCAGCTCCGGTAGCTCGGGGCAAGAGACCCAGTACTTC
j_call: TRBJ1-2; d_call: TRBD1; v_call: TRBV28; clone_size: once; cdr3_aa: CASSNGQGGHYGYTF; cdr3_nt: TGTGCCAGCAGTAATGGACAGGGAGGTCACTATGGCTACACCTTC
j_call: TRBJ2-2; d_call: TRBD1; v_call: TRBV15; clone_size: -; cdr3_aa: CASKGTGVPGELFF; cdr3_nt: TGTGCCTCCAAGGGGACAGGTGTTCCCGGGGAGCTGTTTTTT
j_call: TRBJ1-2; d_call: TRBD1; v_call: TRBV6-5; clone_size: -; cdr3_aa: CATRRDRRRGGYTF; cdr3_nt: TGTGCCACCAGAAGGGACAGAAGGAGGGGAGGCTACACCTTC
j_call: TRBJ2-1; d_call: TRBD2; v_call: TRBV7-8; clone_size: -; cdr3_aa: CASSGTSGNEQFF; cdr3_nt: TGTGCCAGCAGCGGGACTAGCGGCAATGAGCAGTTCTTC
j_call: TRBJ2-7; d_call: -; v_call: TRBV7-6; clone_size: -; cdr3_aa: CASSLDGGSSYEQYF; cdr3_nt: TGTGCCAGCAGCTTAGACGGAGGGAGCTCCTACGAGCAGTACTTC
j_call: TRBJ2-6; d_call: -; v_call: TRBV27; clone_size: -; cdr3_aa: CASSLSISGSGANVLTF; cdr3_nt: TGTGCCAGCAGTTTAAGTATTAGTGGCTCTGGGGCCAACGTCCTGACTTTC
j_call: TRBJ1-2; d_call: -; v_call: TRBV6-5; clone_size: -; cdr3_aa: CASSYGRSYGYTF; cdr3_nt: TGTGCCAGCAGTTACGGGAGGTCCTATGGCTACACCTTC
j_call: TRBJ2-2; d_call: -; v_call: TRBV5-1; clone_size: -; cdr3_aa: CASSPNRLHTGELFF; cdr3_nt: TGCGCCAGCAGCCCCAACAGGCTCCACACCGGGGAGCTGTTTTTT
j_call: TRBJ2-7; d_call: TRBD1; v_call: TRBV5-4; clone_size: -; cdr3_aa: CASSSNRDRVNEQYF; cdr3_nt: TGTGCCAGCAGCTCCAACCGGGACAGGGTCAACGAGCAGTACTTC
j_call: TRBJ2-7; d_call: -; v_call: TRBV12-1; clone_size: -; cdr3_aa: CASSFGHSTGSSYEQYF; cdr3_nt: TGTGCCAGCAGCTTTGGCCACTCGACGGGAAGCTCCTACGAGCAGTACTTC
j_call: TRBJ2-7; d_call: TRBD1; v_call: TRBV6-6; clone_size: once; cdr3_aa: CASRSGQAYEQYF; cdr3_nt: TGTGCCAGCAGGTCAGGACAGGCCTACGAGCAGTACTTC
j_call: TRBJ2-3; d_call: -; v_call: TRBV18; clone_size: -; cdr3_aa: CASSPSDREGSTDTQYF; cdr3_nt: TGTGCCAGCTCACCATCGGACAGGGAGGGAAGCACAGATACGCAGTATTTT
j_call: TRBJ1-3; d_call: -; v_call: TRBV30; clone_size: -; cdr3_aa: CAWRNGGGNTIYF; cdr3_nt: TGTGCCTGGAGGAACGGGGGGGGAAACACCATATATTTT
j_call: TRBJ2-7; d_call: -; v_call: TRBV9; clone_size: -; cdr3_aa: CASSVEGIPYEQYF; cdr3_nt: TGTGCCAGCAGCGTTGAGGGCATTCCCTACGAGCAGTACTTC
j_call: TRBJ1-1; d_call: TRBD1; v_call: TRBV5-1; clone_size: -; cdr3_aa: CASSWTGGNTEAFF; cdr3_nt: TGCGCCAGCAGCTGGACAGGGGGGAACACTGAAGCTTTCTTT
j_call: TRBJ1-1; d_call: TRBD1; v_call: TRBV4-1; clone_size: -; cdr3_aa: CASSPRLQGTENTEAFF; cdr3_nt: TGCGCCAGCAGCCCACGATTACAGGGGACGGAAAACACTGAAGCTTTCTTT
j_call: TRBJ1-3; d_call: -; v_call: TRBV10-3; clone_size: once; cdr3_aa: CATRGGVGNTIYF; cdr3_nt: TGTGCCACCCGGGGGGGGGTCGGAAACACCATATATTTT
j_call: TRBJ2-3; d_call: -; v_call: TRBV7-9; clone_size: -; cdr3_aa: CASSRGSADTQYF; cdr3_nt: TGTGCCAGCAGCCGCGGATCCGCAGATACGCAGTATTTT